This T cell receptor beta chain was documented in a study of T cell responses to AZD1222 COVID-19 vaccine. Regarding the study as a whole: White British donors predominated, females outnumbered males, and clonal diversity was possibly underestimated. No day 14 peak samples; only post-peak repertoires were characterized. CD4 TCRs covered the whole spike, strongest at regions 160-218 and 743-854.

A word on this clone: No antigen is known for it.

TCRdb keeps only in-frame clones here, not all; method: immunoSEQ multiplex PCR. The sample comprises roughly 99,000 clones, just over 90% of which are singletons, and less than 7.5% rests with the top ten. Looked up from germline, CDR1 is MDHEN and CDR2 is SYDVKM. This CDR3 is 14 amino acids long. Trimming pared 5 bases from V and 2 bases from J, leaving 13 bases between. The chain carries TRBV28 and TRBJ2-7; D is possibly TRBD2 (6 bases). Material: peripheral blood, obtained 28 days after the second AZD1222 dose. The TCR comes from an adult who received the AZD1222 COVID-19 vaccine. The CDR3 DNA follows: TGTGCCAGCAGTAATGCGGGGCCCGCCTACGAGCAGTACTTC. Protein product: CASSNAGPAYEQYF.